The entry below gives a single T cell receptor beta chain sequence along with its context. Its cognate antigen is unknown. The sample belongs to a study of cytomegalovirus exposure and HLA in healthy donors. PCR amplification relied on 60 Vbeta primers (plus 13 Jbeta primers). Method: immunoSEQ multiplex PCR; TCRdb's copy keeps in-frame clones and lacks some. Of over 100,000 clones in the sample, 80% to 90% were seen once. Study findings and constraints: TCR beta V segments were, for the most part, productive about 87% or about 30% of the time in an earlier analysis.

CDR3 length: 13 residues. Germline-derived CDR1 and CDR2 are MGHRA and YSYEKL. The V end was cut by 0 bases, the J end by 9 bases, with 9 bases between. The rearrangement joins TRBV4-1 to TRBJ2-1; D unclear. The TCR sequence derives from a woman aged 18-35 years in good health and CMV-seropositive. Input material: PBMCs. CDR3 residues: CASSQEKDFEQFF. The CDR3 DNA is TGCGCCAGCAGCCAAGAAAAAGACTTTGAGCAGTTCTTC.